This T cell receptor beta chain came from a study of T cell changes during pregnancy in multiple sclerosis. Only in-frame clones appear in the TCRdb table, and some are missing; sequencing was by immunoSEQ multiplex PCR. In the table there are about 50,000 clones, around nine tenths of which are singletons. The CDR3 is 16 residues long. CDR1 MGHRA and CDR2 YSYEKL come from the germline V gene. The V gene lost 1 base and the J gene lost 4 bases, with 13 bases spanning the gap. The genes are TRBV4-1 and TRBJ2-2; perhaps TRBD2 as D (5 bases). Sequences were derived from CD4+ T cells from peripheral blood mononuclear cells, sampled before pregnancy. The sequence was collected from a female donor with multiple sclerosis, enrolled in a pregnancy study. The CDR3 DNA reads TGCGCCAGCAGCCAAGGGCTAGCTGCCATCACCGGGGAGCTGTTTTTT. Its translation is CASSQGLAAITGELFF.